This T cell receptor (beta chain) was obtained from a study of blood T cell repertoires in COVID-19. Here immunoSEQ multiplex PCR was the method, and the copy in TCRdb shows in-frame clones only, minus some. The data hold around 360,000 clones, with around 87% observed a single time. V was shortened by 0 bases and J by 6 bases, with 9 bases between the two germline ends. Germline V gene lookup returns CDR1 KGHSH and CDR2 LQKENI. The CDR3 is 14 residues long. The receptor was derived from a middle-aged man in a cohort exposed to, infected with or recovered from COVID-19 (not recorded which). Sequencing was carried out using PBMCs or T cells enriched from blood (not recorded which). This sequence joins TRBV18 and TRBJ2-4; D gene unclear. The CDR3 loop reads CASSPPAVGNIQYF. DNA of the CDR3: TGTGCCAGCTCACCACCTGCGGTCGGAAACATTCAGTACTTC.